This passage covers 11 T cell receptor beta chains from one sample sequenced in a study of regulatory T cells in long-lasting Graves disease. Relying on iRepertoire HTBI primers and Arm-PCR of CDR3 regions, the team built TCR beta libraries. TCRdb reanalysed the multiplex PCR reads using MiXCR and keeps one entry per CDR3 protein. This sample yields about 620,000 distinct CDR3 sequences, of which less than 20% are seen a single time; about 18% belongs to the top ten. Time point here: newly diagnosed GD, antithyroid drugs for less than 3 months. There was RNA extracted from PBMCs, and the TCR library was made from it. These data also featured in a second study, about T cells in Graves' hyperthyroidism and ophthalmopathy.

The sample was peripheral blood mononuclear cells (PBMCs), taken at new diagnosis, from a patient treated with antithyroid drugs. The receptors stem from a woman aged 25 to 39 with Graves disease.

This clonotype was observed a few times. The rearrangement joins TRBV3-1 to TRBJ2-3; 12 bases are a match to TRBD2. Germline V gene data show CDR1 as LGHDT and CDR2 as YNNKEL (reference sequence). V shed 1 base and J 3 bases; nucleotides not matched to a gene: 11. The CDR3 loop spans 19 amino acids. CDR3 in amino acids: CASSQGGLLAGGRTDTQYF. For the CDR3, the DNA is TGTGCCAGCAGCCAAGGGGGGCTCCTAGCGGGAGGGCGAACAGATACGCAGTATTTT.

The sample holds a few counts of this clonotype. CDR3 bases: TGTGCCAGCAGCGTAGAACCGGTGGCAGATACGCAGTATTTT. This codes for CASSVEPVADTQYF. The chain couples TRBV9 to TRBJ2-3; D not certain. From germline, CDR1 is SGDLS and CDR2 YYNGEE. This CDR3 is 14 amino acids long. V was pared by 0 bases and J by 4 bases, with 9 bases between.

This clonotype came up a few times. V is TRBV5-1 and J is TRBJ1-4, with a weak D call TRBD1 (6 bases). From germline, CDR1 is SGHRS and CDR2 YFSETQ. V lost 5 bases and J lost 7, with 18 bases in between. The CDR3 runs to 15 residues. In DNA, the CDR3 is TGCGCCAGCAGAAGGTCGGGTGGACAGAGTGAAAAACTGTTTTTT. It is translated as CASRRSGGQSEKLFF.

In its sample, this clonotype was seen many times. The chain is built from TRBV28 and TRBJ2-1, with 7 bases lining up with TRBD2. V was pared by 1 base and J by 4 bases, with 13 bases of the junction left unmatched. Germline loops: CDR1 MDHEN, CDR2 SYDVKM. The CDR3 consists of 18 residues. CDR3: CASSLSTLVRTRYNEQFF. For the CDR3, the DNA is TGTGCCAGCAGTTTATCTACGTTGGTGAGGACTAGGTACAATGAGCAGTTCTTC.

This clonotype was picked up a small number of times. V and J are TRBV30 and TRBJ2-2; D possibly corresponds to TRBD1 (6 bases). Trimming cost V 4 bases and J 5 bases, with 14 bases left between them. The germline gives CDR1 GTSNPN, CDR2 SVGIG (reference sequence). The length of the CDR3 is 14 residues. CDR3 protein: CAWKGTPSTGELFF. The DNA of the CDR3 is TGTGCCTGGAAAGGGACACCATCGACCGGGGAGCTGTTTTTT. The full variable domain, its missing parts supplied by reference TRBV30 and TRBJ2-2, is SQTIHQWPATLVQPVGSPLSLECTVEGTSNPNLYWYRQAAGRGLQLLFYSVGIGQISSEVPQNLSASRPQDRQFILSSKKLLLSDSGFYLCAWKGTPSTGELFFGEGSRLTVL.

This clonotype has only a few counts. The V and J genes are TRBV6-1 and TRBJ1-5, with TRBD1 matching 9 bases. The CDR3 runs to 16 residues. Germline loops: CDR1 MNHNS, CDR2 SASEGT. Losses at the gene ends were 6 bases for V and 7 bases for J; bases not matched to a gene: 13. This CDR3 is CASSPGQGWEGQPQHF. Written as DNA, the CDR3 is TGTGCCAGCAGCCCGGGACAGGGATGGGAGGGACAGCCCCAGCATTTT.

This chain connects TRBV9 to TRBJ2-1; D is perhaps TRBD1 (7 bases). CDR3 length equals 14 residues. In germline, CDR1 is SGDLS, CDR2 YYNGEE. Trimming cost V 1 base and J 7 bases, with 12 bases left between them. The CDR3 loop is CASSVFRGENEQFF. The CDR3 DNA is TGTGCCAGCAGCGTATTCAGGGGGGAGAATGAGCAGTTCTTC.

This chain uses TRBV11-2 with TRBJ1-2; D uncertain. Germline V lookup: CDR1 SGHAT, CDR2 FQNNGV. Trimming took 5 bases from V and 7 from J, leaving 11 bases between them. This CDR3 region has 12 residues. The CDR3 DNA reads as TGTGCCAGCAGCCAGTTCGCGGGTGGCTACACCTTC. The encoded protein is CASSQFAGGYTF.

This clonotype was counted between two and nine times. The genes are TRBV29-1 and TRBJ2-7, with a weak D call TRBD1 (7 bases). Trimming removed 4 bases at V and 7 bases at J, with 14 bases between. The CDR3 has 12 residues. The V gene's germline CDR1 is SQVTM and CDR2 ANQGSEA. The CDR3 DNA sequence: TGCAGCGTTGTTGGAGGGGGCCGAGAGCAGTACTTC. Residues: CSVVGGGREQYF.

Details on this clonotype: Compared with germline, one end of the junction differs, possibly owing to a read error. V and J are TRBV28 and TRBJ1-6, with 7 positions matching TRBD1. Germline V gene lookup returns CDR1 MDHEN and CDR2 SYDVKM. The CDR3 covers 14 residues. The CDR3 sequence is CASGLTGFGSPPHF. In DNA form, the CDR3 reads TGTGCCAGCGGCTTGACAGGGTTTGGTTCACCCCCCCACTTT.

The V and J genes are TRBV3-1 and TRBJ2-7; 13 bases match TRBD2. The CDR3 is 15 residues long. Trimming cost V 5 bases and J 7 bases; bases outside gene matches: 8. Germline V gene data show CDR1 as LGHDT and CDR2 as YNNKEL (reference sequence). In nucleotides, the CDR3 is TGTGCCAGCAGCTTTTGGACTAGCGGGAGCAAGGAGCAGTACTTC. It translates to CASSFWTSGSKEQYF.